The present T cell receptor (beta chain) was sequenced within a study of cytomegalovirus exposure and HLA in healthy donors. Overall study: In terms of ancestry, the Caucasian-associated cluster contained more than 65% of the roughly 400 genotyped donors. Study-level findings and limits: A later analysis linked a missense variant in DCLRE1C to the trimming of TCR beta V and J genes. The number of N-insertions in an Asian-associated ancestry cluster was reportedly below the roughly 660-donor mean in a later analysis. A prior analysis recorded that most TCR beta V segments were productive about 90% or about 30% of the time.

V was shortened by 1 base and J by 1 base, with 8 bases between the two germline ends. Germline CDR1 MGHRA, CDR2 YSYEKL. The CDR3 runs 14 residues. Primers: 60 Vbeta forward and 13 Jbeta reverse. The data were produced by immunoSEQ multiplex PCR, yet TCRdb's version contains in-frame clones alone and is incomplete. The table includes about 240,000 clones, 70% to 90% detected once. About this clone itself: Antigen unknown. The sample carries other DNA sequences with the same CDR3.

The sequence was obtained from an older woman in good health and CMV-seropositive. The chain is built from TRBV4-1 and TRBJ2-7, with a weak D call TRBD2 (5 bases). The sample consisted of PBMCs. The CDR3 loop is CASSQGSGSYEQYF. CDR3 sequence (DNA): TGCGCCAGCAGCCAAGGGAGCGGATCCTACGAGCAGTACTTC.